Listed below are T cell receptor beta chains from one sample, sequenced in a study of blood T cell repertoires in COVID-19. Here immunoSEQ multiplex PCR was the method, and the copy in TCRdb shows in-frame clones only, minus some. This sample carries roughly 130,000 clones, 90% of them seen once, and the ten largest clones take roughly 3.7%. The sequencing sample was made of peripheral blood. The receptors derive from a man in his forties or fifties with active COVID-19. Each CDR3 is given with its conserved first and last residue. A D gene is named only where the DNA matches it firmly. For some rows the clone size is stated as once, few or many, or as a class when expanded; others skip it.

CDR3 DNA	CDR3 protein	V gene	J gene	clone size	D gene
TGTGCCAGCACTTCAACAGGGCATGGCTACACCTTC	CASTSTGHGYTF	TRBV6-5	TRBJ1-2	once	NA
TGTGCCAGCAGGCGGGGGGGGAGCACAGATACGCAGTATTTT	CASRRGGSTDTQYF	TRBV2	TRBJ2-3	NA	TRBD2
TGTGCCAGCAGACCCCCGGGACAAAACACCGGGGAGCTGTTTTTT	CASRPPGQNTGELFF	TRBV6-5	TRBJ2-2	NA	NA
TGTGCCAGCGCCCCGGGTCTACAAAATGAAAAACTGTTTTTT	CASAPGLQNEKLFF	TRBV6-5	TRBJ1-4	few	NA
TGTGCCAGCAGCTTAACAGGGGGCGATAACACTGAAGCTTTCTTT	CASSLTGGDNTEAFF	TRBV7-2	TRBJ1-1	NA	TRBD1
TGTGCCAGCAGTTACGACAGTAACTATGGCTACACCTTC	CASSYDSNYGYTF	TRBV12-3/TRBV12-4	TRBJ1-2	NA	NA
TGTGCCAGCACGACAGGGCACCTTACCGGGGAGCTGTTTTTT	CASTTGHLTGELFF	TRBV28	TRBJ2-2	NA	TRBD1
TGTGCCAGCAGCATCCGACAGGGGGCCCGCGGAAACACCATATATTTT	CASSIRQGARGNTIYF	TRBV3-1/TRBV3-2	TRBJ1-3	NA	TRBD1
TGTGCTAGTGGTTTGATCGTCAGCGGGAGCACAGATACGCAGTATTTT	CASGLIVSGSTDTQYF	TRBV12-5	TRBJ2-3	NA	NA
TGTGCCAGCACCCGCACCGGGACTAGGGGGGAGACCCAGTACTTC	CASTRTGTRGETQYF	TRBV27	TRBJ2-5	NA	TRBD2
TGCGCCAGCAGCCAAGGGGACAGGGGACTCAAACTGTTTTTT	CASSQGDRGLKLFF	TRBV4-1	TRBJ1-4	NA	TRBD1
TGTGCCAGCAGCTTAGGGACAGGGCCCTACGAGCAGTACTTC	CASSLGTGPYEQYF	TRBV7-2	TRBJ2-7	NA	TRBD1
TGTGCCAGCAGTCCAGGGGGCTTGATTGAAAAACTGTTTTTT	CASSPGGLIEKLFF	TRBV3-1/TRBV3-2	TRBJ1-4	NA	TRBD1
TGTGCCAGCAGCGTTATGACAGGGGATGGGCAGCCCCAGCATTTT	CASSVMTGDGQPQHF	TRBV7-8	TRBJ1-5	NA	TRBD1
TGTGCCAGTAGTATTCCGACAGGGATCTATGGCTACACCTTC	CASSIPTGIYGYTF	TRBV19	TRBJ1-2	NA	TRBD1
TGTGCCAGCAGCTTGGGATTAGCGGGAGGGCCCACCGGTGAAGATACGCAGTATTTT	CASSLGLAGGPTGEDTQYF	TRBV5-5	TRBJ2-3	NA	TRBD2
TGTGCCAGCAGCTCTGTCCCCGACAGCCGAAATAATTCACCCCTCCACTTT	CASSSVPDSRNNSPLHF	TRBV7-8	TRBJ1-6	NA	NA
TGCGCCAGCGGGACTAGCGGAAGACGGGGCAATGAGCAGTTCTTC	CASGTSGRRGNEQFF	TRBV5-1	TRBJ2-1	NA	TRBD2
TGTGCCTGGACACCCTTTCTTGGGAGCGGTGGGGAGCTGTTTTTT	CAWTPFLGSGGELFF	TRBV30	TRBJ2-2	NA	NA
TGTGCCATCAGTGAGTCGATTACAGGGGGCGGCGGTGAACCCCTCCACTTT	CAISESITGGGGEPLHF	TRBV10-3	TRBJ1-6	NA	TRBD1
TGCGCCAGCAGCCCCGGGGGGACAGGACTTTACAATGAGCAGTTCTTC	CASSPGGTGLYNEQFF	TRBV5-1	TRBJ2-1	few	NA
TGTGCCAGCAGCCACCATAGCGGGATAAGTAATGAGCAGTTCTTC	CASSHHSGISNEQFF	TRBV3-1/TRBV3-2	TRBJ2-1	NA	TRBD2
TGTGCCAGCAGTTTAGGAGGGTTCGGTGGTGAGCAGTTCTTC	CASSLGGFGGEQFF	TRBV7-9	TRBJ2-1	NA	NA
TGTGCCAGCAGAGCCAGGGCGTTCGCAGCTTTCTTT	CASRARAFAAFF	TRBV28	TRBJ1-1	NA	NA
TGTGCCAGCTCACCAGGCAGGATGAACACTGAAGCTTTCTTT	CASSPGRMNTEAFF	TRBV18	TRBJ1-1	NA	NA
TGTGCCAGCAGTAGACTAGCGGGGGGGTGGGAGCAGTACTTC	CASSRLAGGWEQYF	TRBV6-5	TRBJ2-7	NA	TRBD2
TGTGCCAGTAGTATTTGGACACCCTCTGGGGCCAACGTCCTGACTTTC	CASSIWTPSGANVLTF	TRBV19	TRBJ2-6	NA	NA
TGTGCCACCGAGACAGGAGGATATGGCTACACCTTC	CATETGGYGYTF	TRBV19	TRBJ1-2	NA	NA
TGCGCCAGCAGCCAAATTCAGGGGAACACTGAAGCTTTCTTT	CASSQIQGNTEAFF	TRBV4-1	TRBJ1-1	NA	NA
TGTGCCAGCAGCTCGGACGGGACTAGCGGGGGGACCGGGGAGCTGTTTTTT	CASSSDGTSGGTGELFF	TRBV7-9	TRBJ2-2	NA	TRBD2
TGTGCCAGCAGTTTTCGGGGGACTCAGCCCCAGCATTTT	CASSFRGTQPQHF	TRBV12-3/TRBV12-4	TRBJ1-5	NA	NA
TGCGCCAGCAGCTTCAGGGGGGCTGACTCCTACAATGAGCAGTTCTTC	CASSFRGADSYNEQFF	TRBV5-1	TRBJ2-1	NA	NA
TGTGCCAGCACCCCAGGGGGGAGCGGCACCGGGGAGCTGTTTTTT	CASTPGGSGTGELFF	TRBV6-5	TRBJ2-2	NA	NA
TGTGCCACCAGCAGAGTACAGACTAGCGAGTCTAATTCAGATACGCAGTATTTT	CATSRVQTSESNSDTQYF	TRBV15	TRBJ2-3	NA	TRBD2
TGTGCCAGCAGTTACTCGCGGATTGGGAACACTGAAGCTTTCTTT	CASSYSRIGNTEAFF	TRBV6-5	TRBJ1-1	NA	NA
TGTGCCAGCACCTGGACAAGGAAGAACACTGAAGCTTTCTTT	CASTWTRKNTEAFF	TRBV6-5	TRBJ1-1	NA	NA
TGTGCCAGCAGCGTAGCCCCACAGGGCCAGAACACTGAAGCTTTCTTT	CASSVAPQGQNTEAFF	TRBV9	TRBJ1-1	NA	NA
TGTGCCAGCAGTGACGGACAGACGATTAATGAAAAACTGTTTTTT	CASSDGQTINEKLFF	TRBV6-1	TRBJ1-4	few	NA
TGTGCCAGCAGCTTTGGTCCCCAGGGGGCATCTGGGGCCAACGTCCTGACTTTC	CASSFGPQGASGANVLTF	TRBV5-5	TRBJ2-6	NA	TRBD1
TGTGCTAGTGGTACGGGACAGCCGAGCTCCTATAATTCACCCCTCCACTTT	CASGTGQPSSYNSPLHF	TRBV12-5	TRBJ1-6	once	TRBD1
TGTGCCAGCAGCTGGAGCGAGACCCAGTACTTC	CASSWSETQYF	TRBV5-6	TRBJ2-5	NA	NA
TGTGCCACCAGTGACTCCCGGACAGGGGGGGTCTATGGCTACACCTTC	CATSDSRTGGVYGYTF	TRBV24-1	TRBJ1-2	NA	TRBD1
TGTGCCAGCAGCTTATACCCCGGGAGCTCTGGAAACACCATATATTTT	CASSLYPGSSGNTIYF	TRBV11-2	TRBJ1-3	NA	NA
TGTGCCAGCACCCCTGGCCCGTTTGGCAATCAGCCCCAGCATTTT	CASTPGPFGNQPQHF	TRBV6-5	TRBJ1-5	NA	NA
TGTGCCAGCAGTGAGGCGGGGGGAGGAGAGACCCAGTACTTC	CASSEAGGGETQYF	TRBV2	TRBJ2-5	NA	TRBD2
TGTGCCAGCAGCCGAAACCGGGGGGAGCTGTTTTTT	CASSRNRGELFF	TRBV3-1/TRBV3-2	TRBJ2-2	NA	NA
TGTGCCAGCAGCGTAGTAGGGCGGCGGGGGGCGTTCTCTGGGGCCAACGTCCTGACTTTC	CASSVVGRRGAFSGANVLTF	TRBV9	TRBJ2-6	NA	TRBD2
TGTGCCAGCACGCCCTTGGGGAGGGATACGCAGTATTTT	CASTPLGRDTQYF	TRBV6-5	TRBJ2-3	NA	NA
TGCGCCAGCAGTGAGTCCCCAAACTATGGCTACACCTTC	CASSESPNYGYTF	TRBV10-1	TRBJ1-2	NA	NA
TGTGCCAGCAGCTTAGAGACAGGGCCATTATCCGAGCAGTACTTC	CASSLETGPLSEQYF	TRBV11-2	TRBJ2-7	NA	TRBD1